This entry lists 21 T cell receptor beta chains sequenced from one sample in a study of Graves' ophthalmopathy and Graves' hyperthyroidism. RNA transcripts served as template for amplifying TCR beta CDR3 sequences. HTBI primers primed a first-round RT-PCR, and a second-round multiplex PCR followed. MiXCR, applied by TCRdb to the multiplex PCR reads, yields one record per CDR3 protein. The repertoire holds about 200,000 distinct CDR3 sequences, with 25% to 30% as singletons. The sample taken for sequencing was peripheral blood. These receptors all stem from a man aged 45-60 years with Graves' ophthalmopathy.

The V call is TRBV11-2, the J call TRBJ1-1; TRBD1 is a possible D gene (5 bases). The germline gives CDR1 SGHAT, CDR2 FQNNGV. V was trimmed by 10 bases and J by 6 bases, leaving 15 bases between them. CDR3 length: 12 amino acids. CDR3 region: CATSYVGAEAFF. The CDR3 nucleotides read TGTGCCACATCCTACGTGGGGGCTGAAGCTTTCTTT.

For the CDR3, the DNA is TGTGCCAGCAGCCCTCGGCAGGGGGGGGAGACCCAGCATTTT. It specifies CASSPRQGGETQHF. V gene TRBV7-2 combines with J gene TRBJ1-5; TRBD1 matches 7 bases. Germline CDR1 is SGHTA and CDR2 is FQGNSA. The CDR3 spans 14 residues. V was pared by 5 bases and J by 11 bases, with 12 bases of the junction left unmatched. Complete variable domain (other parts from reference TRBV7-2 and TRBJ1-5): GAGVSQSPSNKVTEKGKDVELRCDPISGHTALYWYRQSLGQGLEFLIYFQGNSAPDKSGLPSDRFSAERTGGSVSTLTIQRTQQEDSAVYLCASSPRQGGETQHFGDGTRLSIL.

CDR3 bases: TGCAGCGTTTCAAAAGGGAGAAGCTCCTACGAGCAGTACTTC. Protein: CSVSKGRSSYEQYF. V gene TRBV29-1 combines with J gene TRBJ2-7; D perhaps matches TRBD2 (5 bases). This CDR3 has 14 residues. Trimming cost V 5 bases and J 0 bases, with 14 bases left between them. CDR1 is SQVTM, CDR2 ANQGSEA, per germline.

This rearrangement joins TRBV19 to TRBJ2-7; possible D gene TRBD1, 6 bases. Germline lookup yields CDR1 LNHDA and CDR2 SQIVND (reference sequence). V dropped 4 bases and J dropped 3 bases, with 16 bases sitting between them. The CDR3 runs 15 residues. CDR3: CASSRSPTGGYEQYF. CDR3 nucleotide sequence: TGTGCCAGTAGTAGGTCCCCGACAGGAGGCTACGAGCAGTACTTC.

This clonotype was seen a handful of times. The gene calls are TRBV12-3 or TRBV12-4 and TRBJ1-1, with D uncertain. CDR3 length equals 13 residues. V was trimmed by 3 bases and J by 1 base, leaving 6 bases between them. This CDR3 is CASSLQTNTEAFF. CDR3 nucleotides: TGTGCCAGCAGTTTGCAGACGAACACTGAAGCTTTCTTT.

This chain joins TRBV6-2 or TRBV6-3 and TRBJ2-4; D is undetermined. The germline V gene has CDR1 MNHEY and CDR2 SVGEGT. The CDR3 consists of 13 residues. V lost 0 bases and J 5 bases, leaving 5 bases between the germline ends. The CDR3 DNA reads TGTGCCAGCAGTTACTCTACCCAAAACATTCAGTACTTC. Its translation: CASSYSTQNIQYF.

This clonotype was seen repeatedly, ten times or more. The genes are TRBV30 and TRBJ2-7; TRBD1 matches at 9 bases. The V gene end was trimmed by 0 bases and the J gene end by 2 bases; junction bases not matched to a gene: 5. The CDR3 sequence is 15 residues long. Germline V gene sequence: CDR1 GTSNPN, CDR2 SVGIG (reference sequence). CDR3 bases: TGTGCCTGGAGTGTTAAGGGACAGGGAACCTACGAGCAGTACTTC. Residues: CAWSVKGQGTYEQYF.

This clonotype was observed many times. The CDR3 region is CASSYAGTGFKYF. CDR3 sequence (DNA): TGTGCCAGCAGTTACGCCGGGACAGGGTTCAAGTACTTC. The chain couples TRBV6-5 to TRBJ2-4; the match to TRBD1 covers 9 bases. There are 13 residues in the CDR3. Per the germline V gene, CDR1 is MNHEY and CDR2 is SVGAGI. The V gene end was trimmed by 2 bases and the J gene end by 14 bases; junction bases not matched to a gene: 7.

This clonotype was seen many times. The chain couples TRBV19 to TRBJ1-5, with D unclear. CDR3 size: 14 residues. Trimming removed 3 bases from V and 1 base from J, with 7 bases in between. Germline V lookup: CDR1 LNHDA, CDR2 SQIVND (reference sequence). Here the CDR3 DNA reads TGTGCCAGTAGTATCGCAATGAGCAATCAGCCCCAGCATTTT. Translated: CASSIAMSNQPQHF.

Ten or more counts support this clonotype. The CDR3 DNA sequence: TGTGCCAGCAGTTACGCCGGGGCAGGGGGATCACTACCCTGGTACGAGCAGTACTTC. This encodes CASSYAGAGGSLPWYEQYF. The chain recombines TRBV6-2 or TRBV6-3 with TRBJ2-7, with 7 positions matching TRBD1. The junction had 20 bases not matched to a gene; V was cut back by 2 bases and J by 4 bases. This CDR3 region has 19 residues. Germline assignment: CDR1 MNHEY and CDR2 SVGEGT.

Ten or more counts support this clonotype. V and J are TRBV28 and TRBJ2-7; TRBD1 agrees at 10 bases. V was clipped by 4 bases and J by 2 bases; unmatched bases: 5. The germline V gene encodes CDR1 MDHEN and CDR2 SYDVKM. This CDR3 contains 15 residues. DNA of the CDR3: TGTGCCAGCAGTTACGCCGGGACAGGGGCCTACGAGCAGTACTTC. This translates into CASSYAGTGAYEQYF.

The chain couples TRBV12-3 or TRBV12-4 to TRBJ1-1; D unresolved. V lost 3 bases and J 3 bases, leaving 14 bases between the germline ends. The CDR3 consists of 15 residues. CDR3 sequence: CASSFGQPIHTEAFF. CDR3 coding DNA: TGTGCCAGCAGTTTCGGGCAGCCAATTCACACTGAAGCTTTCTTT.

This chain joins TRBV6-1 and TRBJ1-2, with TRBD1 identical over 9 bases. This CDR3 has 15 amino acids. The germline CDR1 and CDR2 sequences are MNHNS and SASEGT. V shed 4 bases and J 1 base; nucleotides not matched to a gene: 4. CDR3 nucleotides: TGTGCCAGCAGTGTGACGGACAGGGGTAACTATGGCTACACCTTC. It specifies CASSVTDRGNYGYTF.

This clonotype was counted ten times or more. This chain uses TRBV6-2 or TRBV6-3 with TRBJ1-5; no clear D gene. V dropped 6 bases and J dropped 2 bases, with 11 bases sitting between them. The CDR3 is 14 amino acids. The germline CDR1 and CDR2 sequences are MNHEY and SVGEGT. CDR3 DNA sequence: TGTGCCAGCAGCCCCAGTAACGGCAATCAGCCCCAGCATTTT. It specifies CASSPSNGNQPQHF.

This clonotype was counted many times. The CDR3 sequence is CASSPRTGGLTYEQYF. The CDR3 coding sequence is TGTGCCAGCAGCCCCCGGACAGGAGGGTTGACCTACGAGCAGTACTTC. This rearrangement joins TRBV28 to TRBJ2-7, with a possible D match to TRBD1 (7 bases). This CDR3 comprises 16 residues. Looked up from germline, CDR1 is MDHEN and CDR2 is SYDVKM. V was trimmed by 6 bases and J by 2 bases, leaving 20 bases between them.

This sequence joins TRBV28 and TRBJ1-1; no firm D call. The germline gives CDR1 MDHEN, CDR2 SYDVKM. Trimming removed 5 bases from V and 9 bases from J, with 25 bases in between. The CDR3 is 16 residues long. CDR3 amino acids: CASSRYIGGPAPQAFF. The CDR3 DNA is TGTGCCAGCAGTCGCTATATAGGCGGACCGGCCCCCCAAGCTTTCTTT.

This clonotype was counted ten times or more. The V and J genes are TRBV10-1 and TRBJ2-7, with D unclear. V lost 3 bases and J 6 bases, leaving 6 bases between the germline ends. The germline V gene has CDR1 WNHNN and CDR2 SYGVQD (reference sequence). This CDR3 is built from 11 residues. This CDR3 is CASSDVSEQYF. CDR3 in DNA: TGCGCCAGCAGTGATGTGAGCGAGCAGTACTTC.

This clonotype appeared many times. The V call is TRBV3-1, the J call TRBJ2-5, with 11 bases fitting TRBD2. Germline CDR1 reads LGHDT; CDR2 reads YNNKEL (reference sequence). The CDR3 runs to 16 residues. Trimming at V came to 1 base and at J to 3 bases, leaving 4 bases not matched to a gene. This CDR3 is CASSQVLAGGKETQYF. The DNA for the CDR3 is TGTGCCAGCAGCCAAGTCCTAGCGGGAGGCAAAGAGACCCAGTACTTC.

The chain recombines TRBV6-5 with TRBJ1-2; unclear D gene. CDR1 MNHEY and CDR2 SVGAGI come from the germline V gene. The CDR3 sequence is 14 residues long. Trimming took 0 bases from V and 4 from J, leaving 9 bases between them. The CDR3 region has the DNA TGTGCCAGCAGTTACTCTTCGGGCCCCTATGGCTACACCTTC. It encodes CASSYSSGPYGYTF.

This clonotype was detected many times. The V call is TRBV6-2 or TRBV6-3, the J call TRBJ2-4; D remains ambiguous. The CDR3 contains 16 residues. CDR1 and CDR2 from the germline V gene are MNHEY and SVGEGT. V dropped 4 bases and J dropped 0 bases, with 13 bases sitting between them. CDR3 sequence: CASSSHGGEAKNIQYF. CDR3 coding DNA: TGTGCCAGCAGTTCTCACGGTGGGGAAGCCAAAAACATTCAGTACTTC.

V gene TRBV6-1 combines with J gene TRBJ2-5; D is perhaps TRBD1 or TRBD2 (5 bases each). With 6 bases removed from V and 3 bases from J, the gap between germline ends came to 17 bases. This CDR3 has 15 residues. CDR1 and CDR2 from the germline V gene are MNHNS and SASEGT. CDR3 sequence (DNA): TGTGCCAGCAGACCTCCGGGACGTTTGAAAGAGACCCAGTACTTC. Translation gives CASRPPGRLKETQYF.